The clone carrying this T cell receptor beta chain was seen more than once but under ten times. Germline V lookup: CDR1 MNHEY, CDR2 SMNVEV (reference sequence). This CDR3 comprises 12 residues. Trimming removed 5 bases at V and 0 bases at J, with 5 bases between. The data were obtained in a study of blood T cells in healthy people across ages. Together with a sample-barcoded 5' primer, a J-beta primer mix was included in a second PCR lasting about 6 to 11 cycles. TCRdb reanalysed the 5' RACE reads using MiXCR and keeps one entry per CDR3 protein. The table records about 1 million distinct CDR3 sequences, 45% of them present only once.

The chain combines TRBV27 with TRBJ2-7; D gene ambiguous. This clonotype originated in an older woman in good health. Sequencing was performed on blood. The CDR3 sequence is CASSKNSYEQYF. The CDR3 DNA is TGTGCCAGCAGTAAAAACTCCTACGAGCAGTACTTC.